This record looks at one T cell receptor beta chain sequence and its context. Its antigen target is currently unknown. Within one base of it there is no much larger clone, and no base qualities were kept. This specimen belongs to a study of blood T cell repertoires in COVID-19 (dated by TCRdb to 2020 to 2022). With respect to the entire study: Samples covering the acute and convalescent phases of COVID-19 were provided by collaborators in the United States, Italy and Spain. Where available, HLA class I and class II types were taken from metadata supplied by the sample provider and were not determined by assay-based typing. The repertoires were made available in a free public database intended to serve as a resource for research on the immune response to SARS-CoV-2. Sample metadata almost always included a de-identified subject ID, COVID-19 status, age in years and sex. Samples came from the ongoing ImmuneRACE study (first 160 participants) plus 1,254 subjects from 6 global collaborators. The material from the prospective study consisted of cDNA or gDNA derived from T cells, B-cell-depleted T cells, or PBMCs. Subjects who had been exposed to COVID-19, were actively infected with it, or had recovered from it provided the deeply sampled blood TCRbeta repertoires that made up the dataset. Study-wide conclusions, independent of this receptor: The quantity of clinical and demographic metadata differed by source and by participant and was supplied without curation.

TCRbeta CDR3 regions were amplified from genomic DNA by means of the immunoSEQ Assay, a bias-controlled multiplex PCR. Per the source publication's procedure: Within the assay, amplification of reference gene primers was used to estimate how many nucleated cells each sample contained. Sequence reads were collapsed and filtered to measure the absolute abundance of every unique TCRbeta CDR3 rearrangement. Productive Simpson clonality was computed per sample as the square root of Simpson's diversity index over productive rearrangements. TCRdb mirrors the immuneACCESS table, restricted to in-frame sequences. Some clones are absent from its copies; in checked studies, under half trace to an unresolved V gene, and the reason for the others is unknown. That table furnishes V, J and clone size, whereas the DNA furnished D and trimming. This sample comprises tens of thousands of clones, roughly 82% of them detected only once. In total, the top ten clones hold around 28% of the sample.

Collaborating institutions collected whole blood in K2EDTA tubes following their own protocols. For TCRbeta analysis, collaborator samples were shipped as frozen whole blood, as isolated PBMCs, or as DNA extracted from either sample type. V is cut back by 5 bases and J by 3 bases, with 12 bases in the junction unmatched. There are 16 amino acids in the CDR3, from cysteine to phenylalanine inclusive. Just CDR3 DNA is preserved here, 48 bases in frame from base 1. The CDR1 and CDR2 encoded by the germline V gene (reference sequence) are SEHNR and FQNEAQ. This receptor chain uses TRBV7-9 and TRBJ2-7, with 8 junctional bases fitting TRBD2. What was sequenced was peripheral blood. The sequence derives from a woman over 75 with active or convalescent COVID-19. The bases read TGTGCCAGCAGCCCACCGGGGGGGCTGAGGGGCTACGAGCAGTACTTC. Its protein reads: CASSPPGGLRGYEQYF.